This entry features one TCR beta chain sequence. The data originate from a study of control samples from healthy donors and cancer patients. Clones were read by immunoSEQ multiplex PCR, and TCRdb kept only the in-frame ones, dropping some. This sample has 120,000 to 150,000 clones, with approximately 91% found just once. V was trimmed by 7 bases and J by 2 bases, leaving 16 bases between them. The CDR3 spans 14 residues. Germline CDR1 is SGHDT and CDR2 is YYEEEE. This chain joins TRBV5-6 and TRBJ2-7, with a possible D match to TRBD2 (5 bases). Sequencing was done on a sample of blood. The receptor's source is a man in his thirties or forties in good health. CDR3 coding DNA: TGTGCCAGCTATTTCCTCGGGGAGACCTACGAGCAGTACTTC. This encodes CASYFLGETYEQYF.